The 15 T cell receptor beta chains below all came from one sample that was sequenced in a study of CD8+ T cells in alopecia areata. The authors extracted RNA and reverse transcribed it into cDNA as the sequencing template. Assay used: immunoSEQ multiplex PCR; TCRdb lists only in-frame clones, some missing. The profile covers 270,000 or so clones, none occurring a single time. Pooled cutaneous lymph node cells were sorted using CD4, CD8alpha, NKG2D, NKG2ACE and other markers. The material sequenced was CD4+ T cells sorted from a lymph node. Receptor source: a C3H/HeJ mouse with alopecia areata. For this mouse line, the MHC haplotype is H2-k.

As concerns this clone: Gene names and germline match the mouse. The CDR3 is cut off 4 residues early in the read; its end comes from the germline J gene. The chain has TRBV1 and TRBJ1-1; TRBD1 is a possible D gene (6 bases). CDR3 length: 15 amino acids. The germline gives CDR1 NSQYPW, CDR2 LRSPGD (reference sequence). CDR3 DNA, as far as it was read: TGCACCTGCAGTCCCGACTGGGGGGGGGCAGGA. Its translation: CTCSPDWGGAG. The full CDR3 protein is CTCSPDWGGAGEVFF.

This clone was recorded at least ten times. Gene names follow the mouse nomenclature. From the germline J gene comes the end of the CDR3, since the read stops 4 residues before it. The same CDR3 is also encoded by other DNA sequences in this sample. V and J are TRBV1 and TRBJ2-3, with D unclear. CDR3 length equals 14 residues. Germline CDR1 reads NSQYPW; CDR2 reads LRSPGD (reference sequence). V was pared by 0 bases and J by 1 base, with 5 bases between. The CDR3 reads CTCSADQGAETLYF. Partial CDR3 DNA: TGCACCTGCAGTGCAGATCAGGGTGCAGAA.

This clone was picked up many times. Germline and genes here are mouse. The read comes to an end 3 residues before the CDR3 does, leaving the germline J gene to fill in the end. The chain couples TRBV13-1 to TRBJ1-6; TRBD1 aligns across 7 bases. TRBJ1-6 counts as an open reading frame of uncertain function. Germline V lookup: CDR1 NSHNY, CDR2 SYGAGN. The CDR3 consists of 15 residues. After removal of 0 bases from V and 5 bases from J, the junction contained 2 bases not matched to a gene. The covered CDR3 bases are TGTGCCAGCAGTGATGCGACAGGGAATAATTCGCCC. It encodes CASSDATGNNSP. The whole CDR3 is CASSDATGNNSPLYF.

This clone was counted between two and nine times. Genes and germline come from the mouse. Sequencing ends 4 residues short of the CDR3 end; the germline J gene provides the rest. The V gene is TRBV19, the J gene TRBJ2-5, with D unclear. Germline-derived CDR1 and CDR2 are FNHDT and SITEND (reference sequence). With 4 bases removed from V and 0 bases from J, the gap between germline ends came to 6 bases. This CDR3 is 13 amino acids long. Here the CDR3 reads CASSPVNQDTQYF. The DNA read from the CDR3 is TGTGCCAGCAGTCCAGTTAACCAAGAC.

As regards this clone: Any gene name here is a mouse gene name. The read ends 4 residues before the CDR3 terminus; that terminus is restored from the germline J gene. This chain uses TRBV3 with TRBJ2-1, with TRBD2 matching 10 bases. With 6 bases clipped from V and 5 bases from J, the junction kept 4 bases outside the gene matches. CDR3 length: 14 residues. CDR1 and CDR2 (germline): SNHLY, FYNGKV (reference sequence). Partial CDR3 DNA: TGTGCCAGCAGTCTGGGGGGGCGCGATGCT. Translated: CASSLGGRDA. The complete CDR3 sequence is CASSLGGRDAEQFF.

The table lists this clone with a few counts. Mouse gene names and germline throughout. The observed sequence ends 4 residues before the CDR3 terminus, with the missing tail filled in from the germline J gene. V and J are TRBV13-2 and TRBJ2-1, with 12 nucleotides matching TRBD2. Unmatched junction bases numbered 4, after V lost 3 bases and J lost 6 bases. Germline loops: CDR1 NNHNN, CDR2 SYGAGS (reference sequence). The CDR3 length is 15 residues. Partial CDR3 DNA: TGTGCCAGCGGTGGAGGGACTGGGGGGAGTGCT. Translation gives CASGGGTGGSA. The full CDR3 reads CASGGGTGGSAEQFF.

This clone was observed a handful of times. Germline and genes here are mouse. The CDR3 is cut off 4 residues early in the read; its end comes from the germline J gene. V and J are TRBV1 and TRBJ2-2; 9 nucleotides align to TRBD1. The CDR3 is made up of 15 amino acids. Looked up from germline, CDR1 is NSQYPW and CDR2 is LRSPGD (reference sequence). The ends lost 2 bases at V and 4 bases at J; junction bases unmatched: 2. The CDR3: CTCSARTGVTGQLYF. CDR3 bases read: TGCACCTGCAGTGCAAGGACAGGGGTCACCGGG.

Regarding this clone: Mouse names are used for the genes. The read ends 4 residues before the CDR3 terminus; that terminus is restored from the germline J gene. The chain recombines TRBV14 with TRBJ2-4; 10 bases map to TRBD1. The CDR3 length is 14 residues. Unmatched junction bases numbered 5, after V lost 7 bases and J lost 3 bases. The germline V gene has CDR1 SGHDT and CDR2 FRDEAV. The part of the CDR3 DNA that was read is TGTGCCAGCGCCCTGACAGGGGGCCAAAAC. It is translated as CASALTGGQN. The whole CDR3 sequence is CASALTGGQNTLYF.

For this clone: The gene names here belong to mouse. The CDR3 protein is CASSPSPGQGSDTQYF. The CDR3 bases that were read are TGTGCCAGCAGCCCCTCCCCGGGACAGGGGAGTGAC. The V gene is TRBV5, the J gene TRBJ2-5, with 10 positions matching TRBD1. Coverage ceases 4 residues before the CDR3 finishes, and the germline J gene fills in the end. This CDR3 has 16 amino acids. CDR1 and CDR2 from the germline V gene are LGHNA and YNLKQL (reference sequence).

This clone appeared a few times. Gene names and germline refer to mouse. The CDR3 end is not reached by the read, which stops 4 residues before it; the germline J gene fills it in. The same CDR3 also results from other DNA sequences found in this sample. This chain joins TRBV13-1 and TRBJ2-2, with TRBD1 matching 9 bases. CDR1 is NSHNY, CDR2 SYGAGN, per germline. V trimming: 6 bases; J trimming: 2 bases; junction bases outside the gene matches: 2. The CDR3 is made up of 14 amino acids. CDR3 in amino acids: CASKGTGNTGQLYF. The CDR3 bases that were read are TGTGCCAGCAAGGGGACAGGGAACACCGGG.

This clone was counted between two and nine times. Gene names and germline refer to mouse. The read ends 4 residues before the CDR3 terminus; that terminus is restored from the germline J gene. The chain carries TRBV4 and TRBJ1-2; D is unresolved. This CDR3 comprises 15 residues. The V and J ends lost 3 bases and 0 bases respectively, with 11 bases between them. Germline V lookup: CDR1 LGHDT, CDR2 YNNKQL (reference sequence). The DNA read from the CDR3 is TGTGCCAGCAGCTATAATGTGGGTGCAAACTCC. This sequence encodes CASSYNVGANS. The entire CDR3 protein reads CASSYNVGANSDYTF.

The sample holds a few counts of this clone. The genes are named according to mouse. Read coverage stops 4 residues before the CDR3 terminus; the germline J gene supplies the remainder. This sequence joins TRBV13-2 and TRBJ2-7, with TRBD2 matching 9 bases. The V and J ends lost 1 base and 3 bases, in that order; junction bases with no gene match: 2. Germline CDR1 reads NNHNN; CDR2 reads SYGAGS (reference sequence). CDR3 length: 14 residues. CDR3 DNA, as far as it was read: TGTGCCAGCGGTGATTCTGGGGGGGTCTAT. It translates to CASGDSGGVY. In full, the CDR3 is CASGDSGGVYEQYF.

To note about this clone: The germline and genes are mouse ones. The part of the CDR3 DNA that was read is TGTGCCAGCAGCCAGGGACTGGAC. It codes for CASSQGLD. The complete CDR3 protein is CASSQGLDTQYF. The gene calls are TRBV5 and TRBJ2-5; 7 nucleotides line up with TRBD2. The CDR3 is cut off 4 residues early in the read; its end comes from the germline J gene. Germline V gene lookup returns CDR1 LGHNA and CDR2 YNLKQL (reference sequence). The CDR3 spans 12 residues.

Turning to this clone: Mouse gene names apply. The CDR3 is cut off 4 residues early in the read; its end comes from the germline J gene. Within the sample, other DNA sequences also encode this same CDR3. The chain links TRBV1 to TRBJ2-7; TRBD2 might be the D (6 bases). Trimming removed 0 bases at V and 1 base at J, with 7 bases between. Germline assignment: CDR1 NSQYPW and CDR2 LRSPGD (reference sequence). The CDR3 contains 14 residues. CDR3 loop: CTCSADGGSYEQYF. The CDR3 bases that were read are TGCACCTGCAGTGCAGATGGGGGTTCCTAT.

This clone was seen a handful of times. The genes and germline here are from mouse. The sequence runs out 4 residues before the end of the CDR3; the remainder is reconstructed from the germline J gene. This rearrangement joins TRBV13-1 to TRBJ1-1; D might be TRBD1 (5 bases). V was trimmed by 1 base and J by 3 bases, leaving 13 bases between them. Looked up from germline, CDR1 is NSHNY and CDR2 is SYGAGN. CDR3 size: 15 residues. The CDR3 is CASSDSGRGDTEVFF. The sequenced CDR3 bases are TGTGCCAGCAGTGATAGCGGAAGAGGGGACACA.